This TCR beta chain emerged from a study of graft-versus-host responses after intestinal transplantation. Study conclusions and caveats: Some patients had graft-donor T cell macrochimerism, and their allografts showed high graft-versus-host to host-versus-graft clonal ratios. With peak circulating GvH clone levels came an association with early post-transplant HvG declines.

Comment on this clone: The antigen remains undetermined.

Method: immunoSEQ multiplex PCR; TCRdb's copy keeps in-frame clones and lacks some. The table has under 95,000 clones, roughly 80% seen once. The starting material was unstimulated CD4+ T cells sorted from spleen or lymph node cells, obtained before intestinal transplant. The sequence came from a human donor who received an intestinal transplant.

The CDR3 bases are TGTGCCAGCCCTCCCCCTCGGGGTCCATCCTACGAGCAGTACTTC. It specifies CASPPPRGPSYEQYF. The chain uses TRBV19 and TRBJ2-7, with D maybe TRBD2 (5 bases). CDR1 and CDR2 (germline): LNHDA, SQIVND (reference sequence). The V gene lost 9 bases and the J gene lost 1 base, with 19 bases spanning the gap. This CDR3 is 15 amino acids long.